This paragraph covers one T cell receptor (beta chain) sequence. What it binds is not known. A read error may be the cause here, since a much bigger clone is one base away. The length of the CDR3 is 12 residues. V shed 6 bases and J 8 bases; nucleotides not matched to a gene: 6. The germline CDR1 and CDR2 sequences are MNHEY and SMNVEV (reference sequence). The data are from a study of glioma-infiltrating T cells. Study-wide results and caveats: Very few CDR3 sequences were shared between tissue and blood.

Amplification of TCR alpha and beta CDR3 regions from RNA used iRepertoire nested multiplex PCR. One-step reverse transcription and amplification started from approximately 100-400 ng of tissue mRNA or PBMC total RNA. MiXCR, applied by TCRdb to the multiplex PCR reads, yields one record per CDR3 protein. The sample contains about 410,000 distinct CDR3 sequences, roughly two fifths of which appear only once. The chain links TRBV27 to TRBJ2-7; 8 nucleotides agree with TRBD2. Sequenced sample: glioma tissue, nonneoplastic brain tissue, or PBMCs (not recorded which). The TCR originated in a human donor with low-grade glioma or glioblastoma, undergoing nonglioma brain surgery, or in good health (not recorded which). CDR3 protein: CASSPGLAKQYF. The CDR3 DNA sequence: TGTGCCAGCAGCCCTGGACTAGCCAAGCAGTACTTC.